This TCR beta chain was obtained from a study of lymphopenia after photon versus proton radiotherapy (dated by TCRdb to the late 2010s). Describing the broader study: Photon and proton radiation therapy were compared by the study for their immunological effects in patients with gastrointestinal tumors who developed high-grade lymphopenia. The study aimed to characterize how the two radiation modalities differ in their impact on the immune system. A cohort of around 20 patients with gastrointestinal tumors who received either photon or proton therapy and subsequently developed lymphopenia was included.

Turning to this clone: Its antigen remains undetermined. No qualities accompany the bases; no much larger clone lies one base away.

The receptor library was made with the immunoSEQ multiplex PCR assay. Deep sequencing of rearranged TCR beta loci, alongside multiparametric flow cytometry, was used to profile T cell repertoires. TCRdb stores this immuneACCESS table with in-frame sequences only. Part of the clones is absent; in the studies checked, under half of the shortfall reflects unresolved V genes, and no reason is known for the rest. This sample gives approximately 15,000 clones in total; 70% to 85% of them show up just once. About 26% of the sample is in the top ten clones. The CDR3, from cysteine to phenylalanine, totals 15 residues. The retained sequence is limited to the CDR3, 45 bases, with the frame set at the first base. V is shortened by 0 bases, J by 7 bases, and the region joining them spans 13 bases. The germline V gene specifies SGHRS as CDR1 and YFSETQ as CDR2. Points the paper makes about the study in general: The survival association was assessed only in patients who died, and better survival with proton therapy was presented by the authors as a possibility rather than a demonstrated result. After the lymphocyte count nadir, repertoires from photon-treated patients showed oligoclonal expansion, particularly of CD8+ Temra cells, and this expansion drove the decline in diversity. During treatment, patients who received proton therapy stayed relatively stable, whereas patients who received photon therapy lost naive T cells and TCR diversity and gained effector/memory populations. Across the cohort, an inverse correlation was found between a larger post-nadir drop in TCR diversity and overall survival time among patients who died.

The TCR sequence derives from a man in his fifties with gastric cancer. This chain joins TRBV5-1 to TRBJ1-4; the D gene cannot be named for sure. Sequencing used peripheral blood, obtained from a patient treated with photon-based radiotherapy. CDR3 reads: CASSLAGRDAEKLFF. The nucleotide sequence reads as follows: TGCGCCAGCAGCTTGGCTGGTAGGGATGCTGAAAAACTGTTTTTT.